These 21 T cell receptor beta chains were sequenced from one sample in a study of T cells in localized non-small cell lung cancer. The protocol was immunoSEQ multiplex PCR, while the TCRdb copy is restricted to in-frame clones and leaves out a portion. The sample has around 8,000 clones, roughly 92% seen once. The source was peripheral blood, collected before any cancer treatment. These receptors were obtained from a woman aged 40-75 years with stage I lung adenocarcinoma.

This clone has just a few counts. The J gene is TRBJ2-7, the V gene TRBV7-2; D remains unclear. This CDR3 region has 14 residues. Germline CDR1 reads SGHTA; CDR2 reads FQGNSA. Trimming cost V 2 bases and J 1 base, with 9 bases left between them. The CDR3 is CASSLLTRSYEQYF. CDR3 nucleotides: TGTGCCAGCAGCTTACTAACCCGGTCCTACGAGCAGTACTTC.

The chain carries TRBV5-1 and TRBJ1-4; weak D call: TRBD1 (5 bases). V was pared by 3 bases and J by 5 bases, with 14 bases between. The CDR3 length is 15 residues. The germline V gene has CDR1 SGHRS and CDR2 YFSETQ. The CDR3 DNA sequence: TGCGCCAGCAGCTCCTCCGGGACGGTGAATGAAAAACTGTTTTTT. Its protein is CASSSSGTVNEKLFF.

The table lists this clone with a count of one. CDR3 bases: TGTGCCAGCTCACCGGATCCAGCTAGGACCCAGTACTTC. This encodes CASSPDPARTQYF. This chain uses TRBV18 with TRBJ2-5; D gene unclear. V lost 3 bases to trimming and J lost 7 bases, with 12 bases between them. This CDR3 comprises 13 residues. Looked up from germline, CDR1 is KGHSH and CDR2 is LQKENI.

This clone turned up a few times. This chain connects TRBV5-1 to TRBJ2-7, with 11 bases that match TRBD1. Germline assignment: CDR1 SGHRS and CDR2 YFSETQ. Trimming at V came to 5 bases and at J to 6 bases, leaving 4 bases not matched to a gene. CDR3 length: 13 amino acids. The CDR3 loop reads CASRRDRGVEQYF. CDR3 DNA sequence: TGCGCCAGCAGACGGGACAGGGGGGTCGAGCAGTACTTC.

The V gene is TRBV18, the J gene TRBJ2-1; 8 positions agree with TRBD2. The length of the CDR3 is 17 residues. Looked up from germline, CDR1 is KGHSH and CDR2 is LQKENI. V dropped 0 bases and J dropped 7; count of bases not matched to a gene: 11. DNA of the CDR3: TGTGCCAGCTCACCACCTGAAAGCGGGGGAGAACGAAATGAGCAGTTCTTC. Its translation is CASSPPESGGERNEQFF.

The chain joins TRBV2 to TRBJ2-2, with 8 nucleotides matching TRBD1. J lost 6 bases, V lost 4 bases, and 4 bases had no gene match. The CDR3 sequence is 14 residues long. Germline lookup yields CDR1 SNHLY and CDR2 FYNNEI. In DNA form, the CDR3 reads TGTGCCAGCAGTGTGGACAGGGATCCCGGGGAGCTGTTTTTT. Amino acid sequence: CASSVDRDPGELFF.

V usage is TRBV5-1 and J usage is TRBJ2-1; 12 bases agree with TRBD2. V lost 1 base to trimming and J lost 0 bases; unmatched junction nucleotides: 5. Germline loops: CDR1 SGHRS, CDR2 YFSETQ. The CDR3 is 18 residues long. The CDR3: CASSLTSGGLSSYNEQFF. The CDR3 coding sequence is TGCGCCAGCAGCTTGACTAGCGGGGGGCTTAGCTCCTACAATGAGCAGTTCTTC.

This clone was recorded only once. The chain combines TRBV6-4 with TRBJ2-1; 9 nucleotides agree with TRBD2. The CDR3 has 12 amino acids. Trimming at V came to 6 bases and at J to 9 bases, leaving 3 bases not matched to a gene. Per the germline V gene, CDR1 is MRHNA and CDR2 is SNTAGT. The CDR3 region has the DNA TGTGCCAGCAGGGGGGGACTAGCTGAGCAGTTCTTC. It encodes CASRGGLAEQFF.

This clone came up once. The genes are TRBV9 and TRBJ2-3, with D maybe TRBD2 (5 bases). Germline loops: CDR1 SGDLS, CDR2 YYNGEE. Trimming shortened V by 0 bases and J by 0 bases, and 11 bases separated the two germline ends. The CDR3 is 16 residues long. Here the CDR3 DNA reads TGTGCCAGCAGCGTAGGAGTGGGAGCAAGCACAGATACGCAGTATTTT. Translated, it gives CASSVGVGASTDTQYF. The variable domain in full, with the rest retrieved from reference TRBV9 and TRBJ2-3, is DSGVTQTPKHLITATGQRVTLRCSPRSGDLSVYWYQQSLDQGLQFLIQYYNGEERAKGNILERFSAQQFPDLHSELNLSSLELGDSALYFCASSVGVGASTDTQYFGPGTRLTVL.

The rearrangement joins TRBV5-1 to TRBJ1-4; no definite D call. Trimming shortened V by 2 bases and J by 1 base, and 3 bases separated the two germline ends. Germline lookup yields CDR1 SGHRS and CDR2 YFSETQ. The CDR3 loop spans 13 amino acids. The CDR3 bases are TGCGCCAGCAGCTTCGGAACTAATGAAAAACTGTTTTTT. Its translation: CASSFGTNEKLFF. Full variable domain (outside the CDR3, taken from reference TRBV5-1 and TRBJ1-4): KAGVTQTPRYLIKTRGQQVTLSCSPISGHRSVSWYQQTPGQGLQFLFEYFSETQRNKGNFPGRFSGRQFSNSRSEMNVSTLELGDSALYLCASSFGTNEKLFFGSGTQLSVL.

The CDR3 loop is CASSLGRGGARLANKQFF. Here the CDR3 DNA reads TGTGCCAGCAGCTTAGGTCGAGGCGGAGCCCGGCTCGCGAACAAGCAGTTCTTC. This rearrangement joins TRBV7-8 to TRBJ2-1; D is unresolved. The CDR3 extends over 18 amino acids. The germline gives CDR1 SGHVS, CDR2 FQNEAQ. The V end lost 1 base, the J end lost 11 bases, and 27 bases lay between the germline ends.

The rearrangement links TRBV7-9 to TRBJ2-2; possible D gene TRBD2, 7 bases. The V and J ends lost 3 bases and 7 bases respectively, with 12 bases between them. CDR1 and CDR2 (germline): SEHNR, FQNEAQ (reference sequence). CDR3 length equals 14 residues. CDR3 amino acids: CASSFGGLGGELFF. Written as DNA, the CDR3 is TGTGCCAGCAGCTTCGGGGGGCTCGGCGGGGAGCTGTTTTTT.

The chain is built from TRBV5-1 and TRBJ2-7; D not resolved. This CDR3 has 15 amino acids. The germline V gene has CDR1 SGHRS and CDR2 YFSETQ. The ends were cut back, 4 bases at V and 2 bases at J, with 16 bases in the middle. CDR3 sequence (DNA): TGCGCCAGCAGCACCGAGCCAAATCCAGCCTACGAGCAGTACTTC. This translates into CASSTEPNPAYEQYF.

The rearrangement joins TRBV5-8 to TRBJ2-6; 8 bases are a match to TRBD2. Trimming took 5 bases from V and 2 from J; bases not matched to a gene: 12. Germline lookup yields CDR1 SGHTS and CDR2 YDEGEE. The CDR3 consists of 18 residues. CDR3 residues: CASRTERGGSTGANVLTF. CDR3 in DNA: TGTGCCAGCAGAACCGAACGGGGGGGCTCTACTGGGGCCAACGTCCTGACTTTC. Looking up the rest from reference TRBV5-8 and TRBJ2-6 gives the full variable domain: EAGVTQSPTHLIKTRGQQATLRCSPISGHTSVYWYQQALGLGLQFLLWYDEGEERNRGNFPPRFSGRQFPNYSSELNVNALELEDSALYLCASRTERGGSTGANVLTFGAGSRLTVL.

The chain couples TRBV19 to TRBJ2-5, with D unresolved. The CDR3 loop spans 14 amino acids. V was cut by 5 bases and J by 5 bases, with 15 bases left in between. From germline, CDR1 is LNHDA and CDR2 SQIVND (reference sequence). The CDR3 sequence: CASSSRVREETQYF. CDR3 bases: TGTGCCAGTAGTTCCCGGGTCCGCGAGGAGACCCAGTACTTC.

V usage is TRBV7-6 and J usage is TRBJ2-1; D possibly uses TRBD1 or TRBD2 (6 bases each). Germline loops: CDR1 SGHVS, CDR2 FNYEAQ. This CDR3 comprises 16 residues. V dropped 1 base and J dropped 0 bases, with 10 bases sitting between them. The CDR3 sequence is CASSLGGASSYNEQFF. In nucleotides, the CDR3 is TGTGCCAGCAGCTTAGGGGGGGCTAGCTCCTACAATGAGCAGTTCTTC.

This sequence joins TRBV2 and TRBJ1-4; TRBD1 matches at 7 bases. Germline CDR1 is SNHLY and CDR2 is FYNNEI. The CDR3 runs 15 residues. The trim removed 4 bases at V and 8 bases at J, leaving 10 bases unmatched. CDR3 residues: CASSAGPGGSEKLFF. The CDR3 DNA reads as TGTGCCAGCAGTGCGGGGCCAGGGGGAAGCGAAAAACTGTTTTTT.

V and J are TRBV5-5 and TRBJ1-6; 9 nucleotides align to TRBD1. CDR3 length: 15 amino acids. With 2 bases clipped from V and 7 bases from J, the junction kept 4 bases outside the gene matches. The V gene's germline CDR1 is SGHKS and CDR2 YYEKEE (reference sequence). The CDR3 coding sequence is TGTGCCAGCAGCTTAAATGGACAGGGGAATTCACCCCTCCACTTT. This codes for CASSLNGQGNSPLHF.

This sequence joins TRBV19 and TRBJ2-1; TRBD1 matches at 9 bases. CDR1 LNHDA and CDR2 SQIVND come from the germline V gene (reference sequence). The length of the CDR3 is 14 residues. Trimming cost V 10 bases and J 10 bases; bases outside gene matches: 14. For the CDR3, the DNA is TGTGCCACGCAGTCCGGGACAGGGCTCGGGGAGCAGTTCTTC. Its protein is CATQSGTGLGEQFF.

This rearrangement joins TRBV6-5 to TRBJ2-5, with TRBD1 matching over 7 bases. J lost 4 bases, V lost 0 bases, and 2 bases had no gene match. The CDR3 sequence is 14 residues long. Germline values: CDR1 MNHEY, CDR2 SVGAGI. DNA for the CDR3: TGTGCCAGCAGTTACTCAGGGGGCGGAGAGACCCAGTACTTC. Residues: CASSYSGGGETQYF.

The rearrangement links TRBV5-6 to TRBJ1-5; 9 bases map to TRBD1. V lost 3 bases and J lost 2; bases outside the gene matches: 3. The CDR3 loop spans 15 amino acids. Germline-derived CDR1 and CDR2 are SGHDT and YYEEEE. CDR3 coding DNA: TGTGCCAGCAGCTACCGGGACAGGGGCAATCAGCCCCAGCATTTT. This sequence encodes CASSYRDRGNQPQHF.